The T cell receptor beta chain described here comes from a study of blood T cell repertoires in COVID-19. V was clipped by 3 bases and J by 7 bases, with 21 bases between them. The CDR3 loop spans 16 amino acids. Germline V lookup: CDR1 LGHNA, CDR2 YNFKEQ. In the authors' methods: Quantification of nucleated cells was approximated via reference gene primer amplification. The protocol was immunoSEQ multiplex PCR, while the TCRdb copy is restricted to in-frame clones and leaves out a portion. The V and J calls and clone size are taken from that table; D and trimming were inferred from the DNA. The table includes 300,000 or so clones, over 80% detected once.

The source of this sequence is a woman aged 45 to 65 with active or convalescent COVID-19. V gene TRBV4-2 combines with J gene TRBJ2-5; a possible D gene is TRBD2 (5 bases). Sample: peripheral blood. The CDR3 here is CASSQDRGSTWVTQYF. The CDR3 DNA sequence: TGTGCCAGCAGCCAGGATCGGGGTTCGACGTGGGTGACCCAGTACTTC.